This T cell receptor (beta chain) was found in a study of T cell responses to AZD1222 COVID-19 vaccine. Study-wide results and limits: Regions 160-218 and 743-854 held dominance among vaccine-associated CD4 TCRs, which spanned spike.

Germline V gene lookup returns CDR1 SGDLS and CDR2 YYNGEE. V dropped 4 bases and J dropped 3 bases, with 17 bases sitting between them. This CDR3 region has 15 residues. Points on this clone: Its antigen remains unidentified.

Some clones are missing from TCRdb's copy, which holds only in-frame ones; the method was immunoSEQ multiplex PCR. The repertoire holds about 130,000 clones, about 90% seen once, with 3.5% to 4.5% in the top ten. The chain uses TRBV9 and TRBJ2-7; D ambiguous. The material sequenced was peripheral blood, taken on day 0 of AZD1222 vaccination. This TCR came from an adult in good health. For the CDR3, the DNA is TGTGCCAGCAGCCCCACGACACGCGCCGACTACGAGCAGTACTTC. Residues: CASSPTTRADYEQYF.